These 9 T cell receptor beta chains were all obtained from the same sample, sequenced in a study of blood T cells in healthy people across ages. Through a sample-barcoded 5' primer and a J-beta primer mix, a second PCR was run for 7 to 11 cycles. One entry per CDR3 protein results from TCRdb running MiXCR on the 5' RACE reads. The sample has over 600,000 distinct CDR3 sequences; about 46% are singletons. The sequencing input was blood. The receptors were sampled from an elderly man in good health.

The rearrangement uses TRBV4-2 and TRBJ1-2, with TRBD1 identical over 9 bases. Germline CDR1 and CDR2: LGHNA and YNFKEQ. The length of the CDR3 is 17 residues. Trimming at V came to 0 bases and at J to 5 bases, leaving 10 bases not matched to a gene. The CDR3 protein is CASSQDFRDRDLYGYTF. The DNA of the CDR3 is TGTGCCAGCAGCCAAGATTTCAGGGACAGGGACCTTTATGGCTACACCTTC.

This clonotype was found many times. V gene TRBV20-1 combines with J gene TRBJ2-7; 13 bases line up with TRBD2. V lost 3 bases to trimming and J lost 3 bases; unmatched junction nucleotides: 11. Germline-derived CDR1 and CDR2 are DFQATT and SNEGSKA (reference sequence). The CDR3 runs 17 residues. The CDR3 DNA reads TGCAGTGCTAGGGGGACTAGCGGGACTTGGGTGTTCTACGAGCAGTACTTC. The encoded protein is CSARGTSGTWVFYEQYF.

The chain couples TRBV6-4 to TRBJ2-5, with D unclear. V was clipped by 8 bases and J by 11 bases, with 27 bases between them. The CDR3 is 15 amino acids. Germline CDR1 reads MRHNA; CDR2 reads SNTAGT. CDR3 bases: TGTGCCAGCTCAGCCGAGGTGGGATTATACAATGAGCAGTACTTC. Amino acid sequence: CASSAEVGLYNEQYF.

This clonotype was seen once. The chain has TRBV6-5 and TRBJ2-5; 10 nucleotides line up with TRBD1. CDR1 and CDR2 (germline): MNHEY, SVGAGI. V dropped 0 bases and J dropped 2; count of bases not matched to a gene: 9. The CDR3 covers 18 residues. The chain's CDR3 is CASSYSLPGQGIQETQYF. Here the CDR3 DNA reads TGTGCCAGCAGTTACTCGTTACCGGGACAGGGGATTCAAGAGACCCAGTACTTC.

In this sample, this clonotype turned up once. The rearrangement uses TRBV7-2 and TRBJ2-7, with TRBD1 identical over 9 bases. The V and J ends lost 4 bases and 3 bases, in that order; junction bases with no gene match: 4. From germline, CDR1 is SGHTA and CDR2 FQGNSA. This CDR3 region has 14 residues. In nucleotides, the CDR3 is TGTGCCAGCAGCTCAGCGGGACAGGGCTACGAGCAGTACTTC. Residues: CASSSAGQGYEQYF.

There are a few counts of this clonotype. This sequence joins TRBV24-1 and TRBJ2-1; possible D gene TRBD2, 6 bases. Trimming shortened V by 3 bases and J by 7 bases, and 21 bases separated the two germline ends. The CDR3 loop spans 17 amino acids. Germline V gives CDR1 KGHDR, CDR2 SFDVKD. This CDR3 is CATSDRETGELSNEQFF. CDR3 nucleotides: TGTGCCACCAGTGATAGGGAGACGGGAGAATTATCGAATGAGCAGTTCTTC.

This clonotype was seen ten or more times. At one of its ends the junction is not consistent with the germline gene, which may arise from a read error. The chain uses TRBV5-1 and TRBJ2-3; 11 nucleotides align to TRBD2. The CDR3 is 14 amino acids. Germline CDR1 is SGHRS and CDR2 is YFSETQ. The chain's CDR3 is CASSLAGGRDTQYF. CDR3 in DNA: TGTGCCAGCAGCTTAGCGGGAGGGCGAGATACGCAGTATTTT.

This clonotype was picked up a small number of times. The rearrangement joins TRBV23-1 to TRBJ2-7; 12 positions match TRBD2. Being an ORF, TRBV23-1 has a function that is uncertain. After removal of 4 bases from V and 3 bases from J, the junction contained 7 bases not matched to a gene. The CDR3 is 16 residues long. The CDR3 reads CASSRRPGLAGYEQYF. In DNA, the CDR3 is TGCGCCAGCAGTCGCCGCCCGGGACTAGCGGGCTACGAGCAGTACTTC.

Only a few counts were recorded for this clonotype. J is TRBJ2-1 and V is TRBV24-1; 7 bases fit TRBD2. CDR3 length: 16 residues. The V and J ends lost 1 base and 0 bases, in that order; junction bases with no gene match: 2. From germline, CDR1 is KGHDR and CDR2 SFDVKD. This CDR3 reads CATSDFGGSSYNEQFF. The CDR3 DNA sequence: TGTGCCACCAGTGATTTTGGCGGGAGCTCCTACAATGAGCAGTTCTTC.